This entry is about one TCR beta chain. Primers for the PCR totalled 60 Vbeta and 13 Jbeta. The assay was immunoSEQ multiplex PCR, and TCRdb's table has in-frame clones only and misses some. Among 100,000 to 150,000 clones listed, approximately 10% were seen once. The data originate from a study of cytomegalovirus exposure and HLA in healthy donors. Per the germline V gene, CDR1 is SGHTS and CDR2 is YDEGEE. The CDR3 has 13 residues. V gave up 7 bases and J gave up 1 base, with 12 bases separating them. The sequencing input was PBMCs. V gene TRBV5-8 combines with J gene TRBJ2-7; D unresolved. The receptor comes from a woman aged 18-29 years in good health and CMV-seropositive. CDR3 loop: CASEPKTSYEQYF. In DNA, the CDR3 is TGTGCCAGCGAACCTAAGACTTCCTACGAGCAGTACTTC.